This TCR beta chain was recovered during a study of beta chain features in type 1 diabetes. Study-wide findings and caveats: High TCR expression in some cells could lead to their over-representation in cDNA sequencing.

There are 14 residues in the CDR3. V trimming: 4 bases; J trimming: 5 bases; junction bases outside the gene matches: 4. The germline V gene has CDR1 SGHNT and CDR2 YYREEE (reference sequence). Of note for this clone: The target antigen is unknown.

Every isolated RNA sample was fully reverse transcribed, so sequencing captured expressed TCRB transcripts. The repertoire was sequenced with immunoSEQ multiplex PCR; TCRdb's copy has only in-frame clones and lacks some. The sample has around 500,000 clones; about an eighth are singletons. The receptor was derived from a woman aged 18-29 years in good health. Sequenced: naive CD4+ T cells from blood. The chain recombines TRBV5-4 with TRBJ2-5; 11 positions agree with TRBD2. This CDR3 is CASSVTSGTETQYF. In DNA form, the CDR3 reads TGTGCCAGCAGCGTGACTAGCGGGACGGAGACCCAGTACTTC. Complete variable domain (other parts from reference TRBV5-4 and TRBJ2-5): ETGVTQSPTHLIKTRGQQVTLRCSSQSGHNTVSWYQQALGQGPQFIFQYYREEENGRGNFPPRFSGLQFPNYSSELNVNALELDDSALYLCASSVTSGTETQYFGPGTRLLVL.